The 4 T cell receptor beta chains in this list originate from one sample, sequenced in a study of kidney transplant recipient with SARS-CoV-2 infection. Each CDR3 protein gets one entry after TCRdb re-called the reads with MiXCR. Here the sample spans 200,000 to 300,000 distinct CDR3 sequences, 29% being singletons. The material sequenced was a blood sample, taken at baseline and on day 111 from a kidney transplant recipient. The source is a male patient in his 30s who had COVID-19 and was a kidney transplant recipient. Some of the T cells may derive from the graft donor.

Many counts were recorded for this clonotype. The gene calls are TRBV10-3 and TRBJ2-7, with TRBD2 identical over 12 bases. V lost 7 bases, J lost 1 base, and 5 bases stayed unmatched. This CDR3 spans 15 amino acids. Per germline, CDR1 ENHRY and CDR2 SYGVKD. CDR3 sequence: CAINQGLAGSYEQYF. DNA for the CDR3: TGTGCCATCAACCAAGGACTAGCGGGATCCTACGAGCAGTACTTC.

This clonotype was observed many times. V usage is TRBV12-3 or TRBV12-4 and J usage is TRBJ2-7; D may correspond to TRBD1 or TRBD2 (5 bases each). With 6 bases removed from V and 3 bases from J, the gap between germline ends came to 18 bases. The CDR3 runs to 15 residues. DNA of the CDR3: TGTGCCAGCAGGGGGGACGGAGGAAACTACTACGAGCAGTACTTC. It is translated as CASRGDGGNYYEQYF.

Turning to this clonotype: Given a much more abundant clone one base away, this may be a read error. This chain connects TRBV6-5 to TRBJ1-5; 7 bases fit TRBD1. Unmatched junction bases numbered 10, after V lost 7 bases and J lost 4 bases. The CDR3 has 15 residues. Per germline, CDR1 MNHEY and CDR2 SVGAGI. The CDR3 sequence is CASNEQGQLNQPQHF. CDR3 DNA sequence: TGTGCCAGCAATGAACAGGGACAGCTAAATCAGCCCCAGCATTTT.

This clonotype was detected many times. This chain links TRBV5-5 with TRBJ1-1; D perhaps matches TRBD1 (6 bases). The V gene's germline CDR1 is SGHKS and CDR2 YYEKEE (reference sequence). Trimming removed 1 base from V and 4 bases from J, with 8 bases in between. The CDR3 runs 13 residues. The DNA for the CDR3 is TGTGCCAGCAGCTTGAGGGGGACCACTGAAGCTTTCTTT. Translated: CASSLRGTTEAFF.